This T cell receptor (beta chain) was sequenced in a study of cytomegalovirus exposure and HLA in healthy donors. CDR3 length: 15 residues. The germline CDR1 and CDR2 sequences are MNHEY and SVGAGI. Trimming took 2 bases from V and 6 from J, leaving 14 bases between them. Primers: 60 Vbeta forward and 13 Jbeta reverse. Profiling relied on immunoSEQ multiplex PCR, and the TCRdb table lists in-frame clones only, not all of them. The table includes 100,000 to 150,000 clones, roughly 72% detected once. Study conclusions and caveats: Researchers left out some V segments, among them TRBV6-2 and TRBV6-3, as indistinguishable. A list of 164 TCR beta chains associated with cytomegalovirus was given.

Notes on this clone: Its matching antigen is unknown.

The chain is built from TRBV6-5 and TRBJ2-1, with D possibly TRBD2 on 7 matching bases. What was sequenced was PBMCs. This receptor was taken from a woman in her forties or fifties in good health and CMV-seronegative. The CDR3 is CASSYGGALVNEQFF. Here the CDR3 DNA reads TGTGCCAGCAGTTACGGGGGGGCGCTGGTCAATGAGCAGTTCTTC.